These 27 T cell receptor beta chains were all obtained from the same sample, sequenced in a study of blood T cells in healthy people across ages. Sample-barcoded 5' priming and a J-beta primer mix drove a second PCR of about 6 to 12 cycles. TCRdb reanalysed the 5' RACE reads using MiXCR and keeps one entry per CDR3 protein. The sample shows more than 800,000 distinct CDR3 sequences, 35% to 55% of them seen only once. The specimen sequenced was blood. Every receptor here comes from a woman aged 55 to 70 in good health.

This clonotype was counted only a few times. V is TRBV12-3 or TRBV12-4 and J is TRBJ2-1; D is perhaps TRBD2 (5 bases). V lost 5 bases to trimming and J lost 4 bases, with 15 bases between them. This CDR3 is built from 15 residues. The CDR3 region is CASSLGIEGYNEQFF. CDR3 in DNA: TGTGCCAGCAGTCTAGGGATAGAGGGATACAATGAGCAGTTCTTC.

The chain uses TRBV28 and TRBJ1-2, with 9 bases identical to TRBD1. There are 16 residues in the CDR3. Germline trimming cut 4 bases from V and 5 bases from J; bases unmatched to any gene: 11. Germline-derived CDR1 and CDR2 are MDHEN and SYDVKM. CDR3 amino acids: CASSSGGRDRVYGYTF. The DNA for the CDR3 is TGTGCCAGCAGTTCTGGCGGGCGGGACAGGGTGTATGGCTACACCTTC.

The chain links TRBV20-1 to TRBJ2-5; possible D gene TRBD2, 6 bases. The CDR3 contains 13 residues. Germline CDR1 is DFQATT and CDR2 is SNEGSKA (reference sequence). Trimming removed 3 bases at V and 5 bases at J, with 13 bases between. CDR3 protein: CSASLGGEETQYF. The CDR3 bases are TGCAGTGCTAGTCTGGGGGGTGAGGAGACCCAGTACTTC.

J is TRBJ2-5 and V is TRBV6-6, with D perhaps TRBD2 (5 bases). Germline CDR1 is MNHNY and CDR2 is SVGAGI (reference sequence). Trimming removed 5 bases from V and 4 bases from J, with 11 bases in between. The CDR3 runs to 13 residues. The CDR3 sequence is CASSDYSGETQYF. CDR3 sequence (DNA): TGTGCCAGCAGTGACTACAGCGGAGAGACCCAGTACTTC.

This clonotype was seen more than once but under ten times. The rearrangement links TRBV24-1 to TRBJ2-3; D not certain. The CDR3 has 13 amino acids. The V gene lost 7 bases and the J gene lost 1 base, with 8 bases spanning the gap. Looked up from germline, CDR1 is KGHDR and CDR2 is SFDVKD. The CDR3 here is CATRGIGTDTQYF. Written as DNA, the CDR3 is TGTGCCACCAGGGGAATCGGCACAGATACGCAGTATTTT.

This clonotype has a handful of counts. CDR3 sequence: CALGPLSVSYEQYF. The CDR3 region has the DNA TGTGCCCTGGGGCCTCTGAGCGTGTCCTACGAGCAGTACTTC. This chain uses TRBV10-3 with TRBJ2-7; the D gene is possibly TRBD1 (5 bases). The CDR3 has 14 amino acids. Trimming left V 11 bases short and J 1 base short, with 18 bases between. CDR1 ENHRY and CDR2 SYGVKD come from the germline V gene.

The table lists this clonotype with a count of one. This sequence joins TRBV7-3 and TRBJ2-5, with 9 bases matching TRBD1. Germline V CDR1 and CDR2: SGHTA, FQGTGA. The CDR3 is 13 amino acids. V trimming: 1 base; J trimming: 7 bases; junction bases outside the gene matches: 1. The CDR3 reads CASSLKTGGTQYF. The CDR3 bases are TGTGCCAGCAGCTTAAAGACAGGGGGGACCCAGTACTTC.

This chain links TRBV4-2 with TRBJ1-5, with a possible D match to TRBD1 (6 bases). This CDR3 comprises 15 residues. Germline assignment: CDR1 LGHNA and CDR2 YNFKEQ. V was clipped by 6 bases and J by 0 bases, with 12 bases between them. The CDR3 reads CASRTQGNSNQPQHF. The CDR3 DNA reads as TGTGCCAGCAGGACACAGGGTAATAGCAATCAGCCCCAGCATTTT.

The chain employs TRBV27 and TRBJ2-1, with D unresolved. V gave up 6 bases and J gave up 3 bases, with 15 bases separating them. This CDR3 is built from 15 residues. From germline, CDR1 is MNHEY and CDR2 SMNVEV (reference sequence). The CDR3 bases are TGTGCCAGCAGCCCCGAGCGCGGCAACTACAATGAGCAGTTCTTC. Its protein product is CASSPERGNYNEQFF.

V is TRBV7-3 and J is TRBJ2-7, with TRBD1 matching 9 bases. After removal of 4 bases from V and 2 bases from J, the junction contained 6 bases not matched to a gene. The germline V gene encodes CDR1 SGHTA and CDR2 FQGTGA. The CDR3 totals 15 residues. The CDR3 region is CASSSGTGIPYEQYF. The CDR3 DNA is TGTGCCAGCAGCTCCGGGACAGGGATACCCTACGAGCAGTACTTC.

This clonotype has a count of ten or more. V is TRBV6-5 and J is TRBJ2-7; TRBD1 matches 7 bases. With 2 bases clipped from V and 2 bases from J, the junction kept 0 bases outside the gene matches. The CDR3 length is 13 residues. The germline V gene encodes CDR1 MNHEY and CDR2 SVGAGI. The CDR3 bases are TGTGCCAGCAGTTACGACAGGGCCTACGAGCAGTACTTC. It yields the protein CASSYDRAYEQYF.

This clonotype has more than one count but fewer than ten. V usage is TRBV6-2 or TRBV6-3 and J usage is TRBJ2-3; D is undetermined. The CDR3 contains 14 residues. CDR1 is MNHEY and CDR2 is SVGEGT in the germline V gene. The V gene lost 7 bases and the J gene lost 0 bases, with 11 bases spanning the gap. CDR3 amino acids: CASIRYGSTDTQYF. CDR3 sequence (DNA): TGTGCCAGCATTCGTTACGGTAGCACAGATACGCAGTATTTT.

The chain links TRBV6-5 to TRBJ1-2, with 12 positions matching TRBD1. The J segment lost 3 bases and the V segment lost 0 bases, leaving 5 bases of the junction unmatched. CDR3 length: 17 residues. Germline CDR1 reads MNHEY; CDR2 reads SVGAGI. The DNA for the CDR3 is TGTGCCAGCAGTTACTCGAGGGACAGGGGGCCCCACTATGGCTACACCTTC. Protein: CASSYSRDRGPHYGYTF.

The chain combines TRBV14 with TRBJ2-5, with D perhaps matching TRBD2 (6 bases). Germline CDR1 reads SGHDN; CDR2 reads FVKESK. V lost 1 base, J lost 3 bases, and 12 bases lay in between. The CDR3 totals 15 residues. The CDR3 reads CASSQGPRTKETQYF. In DNA form, the CDR3 reads TGTGCCAGCAGCCAAGGCCCCAGGACTAAAGAGACCCAGTACTTC.

This chain joins TRBV10-3 and TRBJ2-5, with TRBD2 matching 9 bases. Unmatched junction bases numbered 8, after V lost 2 bases and J lost 7 bases. The CDR3 sequence is 15 residues long. CDR1 is ENHRY and CDR2 is SYGVKD in the germline V gene. The CDR3 DNA reads TGTGCCATCAGTGAGATTAGCGGGAGCGGCGGGACCCAGTACTTC. It codes for CAISEISGSGGTQYF.

The chain carries TRBV12-3 or TRBV12-4 and TRBJ2-1; no reliable D call. The CDR3 covers 12 residues. The germline V and J ends were trimmed by 3 bases and 10 bases, with 10 bases remaining between them. CDR3 loop: CASSFEMGEQFF. The CDR3 nucleotides are TGTGCCAGCAGTTTCGAAATGGGGGAGCAGTTCTTC.

The rearrangement links TRBV29-1 to TRBJ2-6; D is unclear. From germline, CDR1 is SQVTM and CDR2 ANQGSEA. Trimming took 6 bases from V and 2 from J, leaving 14 bases between them. The CDR3 consists of 15 residues. CDR3 coding DNA: TGCAGCGTCATCACGACGGAGACTGGGGCCAACGTCCTGACTTTC. Its translation: CSVITTETGANVLTF.

The V call is TRBV2, the J call TRBJ2-4; 7 positions match TRBD2. TRBJ2-7 explains the end of the DNA better; the J call may be wrong. Per the germline V gene, CDR1 is SNHLY and CDR2 is FYNNEI. The CDR3 has 14 amino acids. The CDR3 sequence: CASHLGGEVYEQYF. Written as DNA, the CDR3 is TGTGCCAGCCACCTTGGGGGGGAAGTCTACGAGCAGTACTTC.

On this clonotype: Its ends do not fully match the called genes, so a read error is possible. The chain employs TRBV7-6 and TRBJ2-1, with D hard to call. The CDR3 sequence is 14 residues long. From germline, CDR1 is SGHVS and CDR2 FNYEAQ. The CDR3 region is CVSSPRTRGDEQFF. CDR3 nucleotide sequence: TGTGTCAGCAGCCCACGAACCCGTGGAGATGAGCAGTTCTTC.

This clonotype was recorded many times. V gene TRBV24-1 combines with J gene TRBJ2-1; D may be TRBD1 (5 bases). CDR1 KGHDR and CDR2 SFDVKD come from the germline V gene. V was clipped by 4 bases and J by 12 bases, with 9 bases between them. This CDR3 is 11 amino acids long. The CDR3 is CATSEGHVQFF. The CDR3 nucleotides are TGTGCCACCAGTGAGGGGCATGTGCAGTTCTTC.

The chain employs TRBV18 and TRBJ2-3; D is possibly TRBD1 (6 bases). Germline CDR1 reads KGHSH; CDR2 reads LQKENI. The CDR3 has 15 amino acids. V was cut by 1 base and J by 2 bases, with 10 bases left in between. CDR3 in DNA: TGTGCCAGCTCACCACAACAGGGATCCACAGATACGCAGTATTTT. It yields the protein CASSPQQGSTDTQYF.

This sequence joins TRBV20-1 and TRBJ2-5, with D hard to call. This CDR3 has 11 amino acids. The germline V and J ends were trimmed by 5 bases and 9 bases, with 13 bases remaining between them. Germline CDR1 is DFQATT and CDR2 is SNEGSKA (reference sequence). The CDR3 nucleotides read TGCAGTGCTTACTCGCCTGGGGCCCAGTACTTC. Translating gives CSAYSPGAQYF.

The chain is built from TRBV29-1 and TRBJ2-1; D possibly matches TRBD1 or TRBD2 (5 bases each). V shed 6 bases and J shed 3 bases, with 12 bases lying between them. Germline CDR1 reads SQVTM; CDR2 reads ANQGSEA. The CDR3 loop spans 13 amino acids. In nucleotides, the CDR3 is TGCAGCGTAACCGGGACCGACTACAATGAGCAGTTCTTC. Its protein is CSVTGTDYNEQFF.

This clonotype was seen a handful of times. This sequence joins TRBV3-1 and TRBJ1-1, with unresolved D. Germline CDR1 is LGHDT and CDR2 is YNNKEL (reference sequence). The V end was cut by 0 bases, the J end by 3 bases, with 5 bases between. This CDR3 region has 13 residues. The CDR3 DNA follows: TGTGCCAGCAGCCAAGATCGGGACACTGAAGCTTTCTTT. Its translation: CASSQDRDTEAFF.

The rearrangement joins TRBV7-6 to TRBJ2-3, with a weak D call TRBD2 (5 bases). Germline assignment: CDR1 SGHVS and CDR2 FNYEAQ. V was shortened by 5 bases and J by 1 base, with 16 bases between the two germline ends. The CDR3 is 16 residues long. The CDR3: CASSPNLEERTDTQYF. In nucleotides, the CDR3 is TGTGCCAGCAGCCCGAATTTGGAGGAGCGCACAGATACGCAGTATTTT.

Concerning this clonotype: The CDR3 does not close with the conserved phenylalanine or tryptophan, likely indicating a read error. The CDR3 bases are TGTGCCAGCAGCCAAGAAGGAGGACTAGCGGGATCACCGATTGATACGCAGTATTTG. It yields the protein CASSQEGGLAGSPIDTQYL. This chain joins TRBV4-2 and TRBJ2-3, with 12 bases matching TRBD2. Germline-derived CDR1 and CDR2 are LGHNA and YNFKEQ. The V and J ends lost 0 bases and 6 bases, in that order; junction bases with no gene match: 13. This CDR3 has 19 amino acids.

This clonotype was observed many times. The V gene is TRBV7-9, the J gene TRBJ2-7; 7 positions match TRBD1. J lost 2 bases, V lost 5 bases, and 3 bases had no gene match. From germline, CDR1 is SEHNR and CDR2 FQNEAQ (reference sequence). The CDR3 runs to 13 residues. CDR3: CASSQDRPYEQYF. The CDR3 DNA sequence: TGTGCCAGCAGCCAGGACAGGCCCTACGAGCAGTACTTC.